The 28 T cell receptor beta chains below all came from one sample that was sequenced in a study of blood T cell repertoires in COVID-19. The data were produced by immunoSEQ multiplex PCR, yet TCRdb's version contains in-frame clones alone and is incomplete. This table has about 80,000 clones, roughly 91% appearing once. Material: peripheral blood. Receptors were obtained from a woman between 45 and 65 years old in a cohort sampled during active COVID-19.

This chain connects TRBV5-4 to TRBJ2-5; TRBD1 is a possible D gene (5 bases). Trimming removed 4 bases from V and 2 bases from J, with 9 bases in between. Germline loops: CDR1 SGHNT, CDR2 YYREEE (reference sequence). The CDR3 spans 13 residues. CDR3 DNA sequence: TGTGCCAGCAGCCACAGGCTACAAGAGACCCAGTACTTC. Protein sequence: CASSHRLQETQYF.

CDR3 loop: CASSSGAGANVLTF. Here the CDR3 DNA reads TGTGCCAGCAGCTCGGGGGCTGGGGCCAACGTCCTGACTTTC. The V and J genes are TRBV5-6 and TRBJ2-6, with D perhaps matching TRBD2 (6 bases). The CDR3 loop spans 14 amino acids. The V gene's germline CDR1 is SGHDT and CDR2 YYEEEE. V was cut by 3 bases and J by 2 bases, with 6 bases left in between.

The chain has TRBV19 and TRBJ1-4; maybe TRBD1 (6 bases). V was shortened by 5 bases and J by 2 bases, with 15 bases between the two germline ends. CDR1 and CDR2 (germline): LNHDA, SQIVND (reference sequence). The CDR3 extends over 16 amino acids. CDR3 nucleotides: TGTGCCAGTAGTGTCCTCGGGACACCTACTAATGAAAAACTGTTTTTT. Amino acids: CASSVLGTPTNEKLFF.

The gene calls are TRBV29-1 and TRBJ1-1; TRBD1 matches at 9 bases. The CDR3 spans 14 residues. Germline CDR1 is SQVTM and CDR2 is ANQGSEA. V gave up 7 bases and J gave up 0 bases; unmatched junction bases: 6. CDR3 nucleotides: TGCAGCGCTCCTGGACAGGGGATGAACACTGAAGCTTTCTTT. Residues: CSAPGQGMNTEAFF.

The V and J genes are TRBV28 and TRBJ2-7, with TRBD1 matching 8 bases. Germline CDR1 and CDR2: MDHEN and SYDVKM. The CDR3 contains 12 residues. V was pared by 10 bases and J by 6 bases, with 8 bases of the junction left unmatched. The CDR3 region is CATRTGTSEQYF. In DNA form, the CDR3 reads TGTGCCACTAGGACAGGGACAAGCGAGCAGTACTTC.

V usage is TRBV5-8 and J usage is TRBJ2-1; 7 bases map to TRBD2. CDR1 and CDR2 (germline): SGHTS, YDEGEE. The junction had 14 bases not matched to a gene; V was cut back by 4 bases and J by 7 bases. This CDR3 has 16 amino acids. CDR3 DNA sequence: TGTGCCAGCAGCCCTTGGGGAGCGGGGTCCAGTAATGAGCAGTTCTTC. This gives the protein CASSPWGAGSSNEQFF.

V and J are TRBV2 and TRBJ1-6; possibly TRBD1 for D (5 bases). With 7 bases removed from V and 10 bases from J, the gap between germline ends came to 20 bases. Germline V CDR1 and CDR2: SNHLY, FYNNEI. The CDR3 covers 15 residues. CDR3: CASIGGVGPESPLHF. DNA for the CDR3: TGTGCCAGCATTGGGGGGGTCGGCCCTGAATCACCCCTCCACTTT.

The chain has TRBV29-1 and TRBJ1-1, with D unclear. The CDR3 spans 13 residues. V shed 4 bases and J shed 0 bases, with 9 bases lying between them. Germline CDR1 reads SQVTM; CDR2 reads ANQGSEA. CDR3 nucleotides: TGCAGCGTTGTCAGGCAGATGAACACTGAAGCTTTCTTT. This sequence encodes CSVVRQMNTEAFF.

The chain is built from TRBV19 and TRBJ1-6, with a weak D call TRBD1 (5 bases). V was cut by 8 bases and J by 9 bases, with 20 bases left in between. CDR1 is LNHDA and CDR2 is SQIVND in the germline V gene (reference sequence). There are 15 residues in the CDR3. Here the CDR3 DNA reads TGTGCCAGTCGATCGGCGGGGCTCACGGGTTCACCCCTCCACTTT. Residues: CASRSAGLTGSPLHF.

The chain carries TRBV3-1 (or the pseudogene TRBV3-2) and TRBJ2-5; 7 bases align to TRBD2. Germline V gene lookup returns CDR1 LGHDT and CDR2 YNNKEL (reference sequence). The CDR3 runs 15 residues. V lost 2 bases and J lost 2; bases outside the gene matches: 5. CDR3 sequence: CASSQNPGGQETQYF. CDR3 DNA: TGTGCCAGCAGCCAAAACCCGGGGGGTCAAGAGACCCAGTACTTC.

The V and J genes are TRBV9 and TRBJ1-5; D is perhaps TRBD1 (5 bases). The CDR3 runs to 18 residues. Germline V lookup: CDR1 SGDLS, CDR2 YYNGEE. V lost 0 bases to trimming and J lost 7 bases, with 23 bases between them. The CDR3 DNA is TGTGCCAGCAGCGTAGGCGCTCGGCAGGGAATTCCGGAGCAGCCCCAGCATTTT. It translates to CASSVGARQGIPEQPQHF.

The V call is TRBV30, the J call TRBJ1-4, with D unclear. V shed 4 bases and J shed 7 bases, with 7 bases lying between them. The germline CDR1 and CDR2 sequences are GTSNPN and SVGIG (reference sequence). The CDR3 is 11 residues long. CDR3 nucleotides: TGTGCCTGGAATTCGGTTGAAAAACTGTTTTTT. This codes for CAWNSVEKLFF.

The chain recombines TRBV6-2 or TRBV6-3 with TRBJ1-2, with 7 bases identical to TRBD1. Germline values: CDR1 MNHEY, CDR2 SVGEGT. V lost 2 bases to trimming and J lost 4 bases; unmatched junction nucleotides: 10. This CDR3 has 16 amino acids. The CDR3, as DNA: TGTGCCAGCAGTTACCCCGGGACAGCCTCGCTCTATGGCTACACCTTC. This sequence encodes CASSYPGTASLYGYTF.

The chain carries TRBV19 and TRBJ2-5; 7 nucleotides line up with TRBD2. Per the germline V gene, CDR1 is LNHDA and CDR2 is SQIVND (reference sequence). The CDR3 is 15 residues long. With V trimmed by 3 bases and J by 5 bases, 9 bases remained unmatched. CDR3 sequence: CASSMDGGRWETQYF. The DNA for the CDR3 is TGTGCCAGTAGTATGGACGGCGGGAGATGGGAGACCCAGTACTTC.

In the case of this clone: The junction and the germline gene differ at one end; a read error may be behind it. CDR3 region: CASSKASRGAYNEQFF. The CDR3 coding sequence is TGTGCCAGCAGTAAAGCCTCGAGAGGAGCGTACAATGAGCAGTTCTTC. The gene calls are TRBV6-1 and TRBJ2-1; no reliable D call. CDR3 length equals 16 residues. Germline loops: CDR1 MNHNS, CDR2 SASEGT.

The genes are TRBV5-1 and TRBJ1-1; D possibly corresponds to TRBD1 (6 bases). CDR3 length: 14 amino acids. V was shortened by 2 bases and J by 1 base, with 9 bases between the two germline ends. CDR1 is SGHRS and CDR2 is YFSETQ in the germline V gene. The CDR3 is CASSFPTGNTEAFF. The CDR3 DNA follows: TGCGCCAGCAGCTTCCCGACAGGGAACACTGAAGCTTTCTTT.

This sequence joins TRBV28 and TRBJ1-1; TRBD1 matches 10 bases. Germline V lookup: CDR1 MDHEN, CDR2 SYDVKM. V lost 5 bases and J lost 7; bases outside the gene matches: 13. CDR3 length: 16 residues. CDR3 residues: CASSTSGQGHQNEAFF. The CDR3 DNA is TGTGCCAGCAGTACCTCGGGACAGGGGCACCAGAATGAAGCTTTCTTT.

J is TRBJ2-7 and V is TRBV5-1, with 9 nucleotides matching TRBD2. The V gene's germline CDR1 is SGHRS and CDR2 YFSETQ. J lost 7 bases, V lost 0 bases, and 8 bases had no gene match. The CDR3 is 15 amino acids. CDR3 loop: CASSLVGGGAVEQYF. The CDR3 nucleotides are TGCGCCAGCAGCTTGGTTGGCGGGGGGGCGGTTGAGCAGTACTTC.

This clone was detected once. The J gene is TRBJ1-5, the V gene TRBV7-8; possible D gene TRBD1, 5 bases. V was pared by 7 bases and J by 3 bases, with 10 bases between. This CDR3 has 13 residues. Per germline, CDR1 SGHVS and CDR2 FQNEAQ. CDR3 loop: CASTTGPNQPQHF. The DNA for the CDR3 is TGTGCCAGCACTACAGGTCCCAATCAGCCCCAGCATTTT.

The rearrangement joins TRBV3-1 (or the pseudogene TRBV3-2) to TRBJ2-2; 7 nucleotides agree with TRBD2. CDR1 and CDR2 (germline): LGHDT, YNNKEL (reference sequence). The CDR3 contains 18 residues. V dropped 0 bases and J dropped 2; count of bases not matched to a gene: 9. CDR3: CASSQDRRLAVNTGELFF. CDR3 sequence (DNA): TGTGCCAGCAGCCAAGATAGGCGACTAGCCGTTAACACCGGGGAGCTGTTTTTT.

The rearrangement joins TRBV5-8 to TRBJ2-3; maybe TRBD2 (7 bases). This CDR3 has 16 residues. Trimming shortened V by 4 bases and J by 2 bases, and 17 bases separated the two germline ends. Germline CDR1 is SGHTS and CDR2 is YDEGEE. The CDR3, as DNA: TGTGCCAGCAGCCTCCCCCGTGGGGGGGCCACAGATACGCAGTATTTT. Translation gives CASSLPRGGATDTQYF.

V gene TRBV5-5 combines with J gene TRBJ1-5; 9 positions match TRBD1. Germline V gene lookup returns CDR1 SGHKS and CDR2 YYEKEE (reference sequence). Trimming removed 4 bases from V and 4 bases from J; junction bases left unmatched: 9. This CDR3 spans 16 amino acids. The CDR3 nucleotides read TGTGCCAGCAGCAGCGGGACAGGGCTACAAAATCAGCCCCAGCATTTT. It translates to CASSSGTGLQNQPQHF. The complete variable domain, with remaining parts taken from reference TRBV5-5 and TRBJ1-5, reads DAGVTQSPTHLIKTRGQQVTLRCSPISGHKSVSWYQQVLGQGPQFIFQYYEKEERGRGNFPDRFSARQFPNYSSELNVNALLLGDSALYLCASSSGTGLQNQPQHFGDGTRLSIL.

The chain uses TRBV29-1 and TRBJ2-3; 11 bases are shared with TRBD2. The J segment lost 2 bases and the V segment lost 4 bases, leaving 8 bases of the junction unmatched. The germline V gene has CDR1 SQVTM and CDR2 ANQGSEA. This CDR3 has 16 residues. The CDR3 bases are TGCAGCGTTGGTACTAGCGGGAGTAGGCACACAGATACGCAGTATTTT. This codes for CSVGTSGSRHTDTQYF.

The chain carries TRBV19 and TRBJ2-1; a weak D match, TRBD1 (6 bases). CDR1 LNHDA and CDR2 SQIVND come from the germline V gene (reference sequence). V shed 5 bases and J shed 8 bases, with 10 bases lying between them. The CDR3 has 12 residues. In nucleotides, the CDR3 is TGTGCCAGTAGTTACAGGGTCCATGAGCAGTTCTTC. As protein: CASSYRVHEQFF.

The chain links TRBV6-4 to TRBJ2-3; 10 nucleotides align to TRBD2. CDR1 is MRHNA and CDR2 is SNTAGT in the germline V gene. CDR3 length: 15 amino acids. V dropped 3 bases and J dropped 10; count of bases not matched to a gene: 10. The CDR3 bases are TGTGCCAGCAGTGAAGGTCTAGCGGGAGCCGGGCCGCAGTATTTT. This encodes CASSEGLAGAGPQYF.

This sequence joins TRBV23-1 and TRBJ2-7; D may be TRBD2 (8 bases). TRBV23-1 is marked as an open reading frame, function uncertain. The CDR3 extends over 13 amino acids. Trimming took 8 bases from V and 7 from J, leaving 18 bases between them. The CDR3 nucleotides are TGCGCCAGCGGCCACAGGGGCGGGAGGGAGCAGTACTTC. Its protein is CASGHRGGREQYF.

The V gene is TRBV9, the J gene TRBJ2-3; 15 positions agree with TRBD2. V gave up 0 bases and J gave up 1 base; unmatched junction bases: 3. Germline V gene sequence: CDR1 SGDLS, CDR2 YYNGEE. The CDR3 extends over 18 amino acids. The CDR3 region has the DNA TGTGCCAGCAGCGTAGGGACTAGCGGGAGGGCCGGCACAGATACGCAGTATTTT. Residues: CASSVGTSGRAGTDTQYF.

The CDR3 DNA reads as TGCGCCAGCAGCTTCGGACAGAGAGAGACCCAGTACTTC. This sequence encodes CASSFGQRETQYF. V gene TRBV5-1 combines with J gene TRBJ2-5, with D possibly matching TRBD1 (6 bases). Germline V CDR1 and CDR2: SGHRS, YFSETQ. The CDR3 contains 13 residues. Between the trimmed V and J ends, which lost 2 bases and 4 bases, there was a span of 9 bases.